The rows below give T cell receptor beta chains drawn from one sample of a study of graft-versus-host responses after intestinal transplantation. No antigen is known for these receptors. The table came from immunoSEQ multiplex PCR; TCRdb's copy has only in-frame clones and leaves some out. This sample yields more than 90,000 clones, of which about 93% are seen a single time; over 0.45% belongs to the top ten. This sample comprised unstimulated CD8+ T cells sorted from spleen or lymph node cells, obtained before intestinal transplant. These receptors came from a human donor who received an intestinal transplant. Both conserved end residues are part of each CDR3. A D gene is named only where the DNA matches it firmly. Where a row states a size, it is once, few, many or the class of an expanded clone; other rows omit it.

CDR3 DNA | CDR3 protein | J gene | D gene | clone size | V gene
TGTGCCAGCAGCGTAGGAGTAGCGGGATTCGATGAGCAGTTCTTC | CASSVGVAGFDEQFF | TRBJ2-1 | TRBD2 | . | TRBV9
TGTGCCAGCAGGCTCGGGACTAGCGGATACAATGAGCAGTTCTTC | CASRLGTSGYNEQFF | TRBJ2-1 | TRBD2 | . | TRBV27
TGTGCCAGCAGTTACTCGCCCCCACTCTCTGGAAACACCATATATTTT | CASSYSPPLSGNTIYF | TRBJ1-3 | . | . | TRBV6-5
TGCGCCAGCAGCCAATTAACTAGCGGGATTGAGAATGAGCAGTTCTTC | CASSQLTSGIENEQFF | TRBJ2-1 | TRBD2 | . | TRBV4-1
TGTGCCAGCAGTTTGTTGGCGGGAGGGATGGACTACGAGCAGTACTTC | CASSLLAGGMDYEQYF | TRBJ2-7 | TRBD2 | . | TRBV27
TGTGCCAGCAGTTTACCCGGAGGGCCCCAGCATTTT | CASSLPGGPQHF | TRBJ1-5 | . | once | TRBV27
TGTGCCTGGAGGCACGGACAGGGCCACGAGCAGTACTTC | CAWRHGQGHEQYF | TRBJ2-7 | TRBD1 | . | TRBV30
TGTGCCAGCAGCTTAGTTGAAGGGGGCGCGCCCGAGCAGTACTTC | CASSLVEGGAPEQYF | TRBJ2-7 | TRBD1 | . | TRBV7-8
TGCGCCAGCAGCCAATTTACAGGGGGCAACTATGGCTACACCTTC | CASSQFTGGNYGYTF | TRBJ1-2 | TRBD1 | . | TRBV4-1
TGCGCCAGCAGCCATGCGGGACTACTTTTCAATGAGCAGTTCTTC | CASSHAGLLFNEQFF | TRBJ2-1 | TRBD2 | . | TRBV4-1
TGTGCCAGCAGCTTGACGGGGAACACTGAAGCTTTCTTT | CASSLTGNTEAFF | TRBJ1-1 | . | once | TRBV5-4
TGTGCCAGTAGTATGAGGCTAGCGGGGCCTGAGCAGTTCTTC | CASSMRLAGPEQFF | TRBJ2-1 | TRBD2 | . | TRBV19
TGCGCCAGCAGCCAAGAGCTAGGGGCGTCCGGAGCTAAGGGCTACACCTTC | CASSQELGASGAKGYTF | TRBJ1-2 | . | . | TRBV4-1
TGTGCCAGCAGTTACTCGATAGGGGCAACCATATATTTT | CASSYSIGATIYF | TRBJ1-3 | . | . | TRBV6-5
TGTGCCAGCAGCTTTCTGGCAGCGGGAGCCTACGAGCAGTACTTC | CASSFLAAGAYEQYF | TRBJ2-7 | TRBD2 | . | TRBV7-2
TGCGCCAGCAGCCACGCTGACAGGGTCTTCGAGCAGTACTTC | CASSHADRVFEQYF | TRBJ2-7 | TRBD1 | . | TRBV4-3
TGCGCCAGCAGCCAAGCCCCAGCGGGGGGGCCTTGGGAGCAGTTCTTC | CASSQAPAGGPWEQFF | TRBJ2-1 | TRBD2 | . | TRBV4-3
TGTGCCAGCAGCCCAGCCACTAGCGGGAGTGACGAGCAGTACTTC | CASSPATSGSDEQYF | TRBJ2-7 | TRBD2 | . | TRBV11-2
TGCGCCAGCAGCCAAATCCCGGGGGGCACTGAAGCTTTCTTT | CASSQIPGGTEAFF | TRBJ1-1 | . | . | TRBV4-1
TGTGCCAGCAGTTTCACAAGGAACACTGAAGCTTTCTTT | CASSFTRNTEAFF | TRBJ1-1 | . | . | TRBV28
TGCGCCAGCAGTCAAGATGGGCCGACAGGGGGCATCTATGGCTACACCTTC | CASSQDGPTGGIYGYTF | TRBJ1-2 | TRBD1 | . | TRBV4-1
TGTGCCAGCAGCTCTTCTAGCGGGAGCTCCAATGAGCAGTTCTTC | CASSSSSGSSNEQFF | TRBJ2-1 | TRBD2 | few | TRBV7-9
TGTGCCATCAGTGAGTCGACGGGAGGGATGGATGAGCAGTTCTTC | CAISESTGGMDEQFF | TRBJ2-1 | TRBD2 | . | TRBV10-3
TGTGCCAGCTGGCTAGCGGGAGAAAATCTGGCCGGGGAGCTGTTTTTT | CASWLAGENLAGELFF | TRBJ2-2 | TRBD2 | . | TRBV7-9
TGTGCTAGTGGTTTGGTACTTGGGGGACTAGACTACAATGAGCAGTTCTTC | CASGLVLGGLDYNEQFF | TRBJ2-1 | TRBD2 | . | TRBV12-5
TGTGCCAGCAGGGATAGACTAGCTGGTACCTACGAGCAGTACTTC | CASRDRLAGTYEQYF | TRBJ2-7 | TRBD2 | . | TRBV27
TGTGCCTGGAGTGACGACTTCTCCACAGATACGCAGTATTTT | CAWSDDFSTDTQYF | TRBJ2-3 | . | . | TRBV30
TGTGCCAGCAGTGCCGCCTCCGTGAGACTAGCGGGGGATGAGCAGTTCTTC | CASSAASVRLAGDEQFF | TRBJ2-1 | TRBD2 | . | TRBV6-1
TGTGCCAGCAGTGGACTTCCAAACAGGGCAACTAATGAAAAACTGTTTTTT | CASSGLPNRATNEKLFF | TRBJ1-4 | . | few | TRBV6-1
TGTGCCAGCAGTTGGGGGCAGGGGGCCTACGAGCAGTACTTC | CASSWGQGAYEQYF | TRBJ2-7 | TRBD1 | once | TRBV27
TGTGCCAGCAGTTACGGGGCGGGGAGCTCTGGAAACACCATATATTTT | CASSYGAGSSGNTIYF | TRBJ1-3 | . | . | TRBV6-6
TGTGCCAGCAGTGACCGACTAGACACCGGGGAGCTGTTTTTT | CASSDRLDTGELFF | TRBJ2-2 | . | . | TRBV28
TGTGCCAGCAGCTTGGGAGGTGGGCTAGCGGGATACGAGCAGTACTTC | CASSLGGGLAGYEQYF | TRBJ2-7 | TRBD2 | . | TRBV5-6
TGCGCCAGCAGCCAAGACTTTTTAGCGGGGGAGACCTACGAGCAGTACTTC | CASSQDFLAGETYEQYF | TRBJ2-7 | TRBD2 | . | TRBV4-3
TGTGCCAGCAGCTTGCTCGGGAATAACAATGAGCAGTTCTTC | CASSLLGNNNEQFF | TRBJ2-1 | . | . | TRBV5-6
TGTGCCAGCATTCCGGGACTAGGGGTTGAGCAGTTCTTC | CASIPGLGVEQFF | TRBJ2-1 | TRBD2 | once | TRBV2
TGTGCCAGTAGTATACAAGCGGGGGCCCAAGAGACCCAGTACTTC | CASSIQAGAQETQYF | TRBJ2-5 | TRBD2 | . | TRBV19
TGTGCCAGTAGTATCGGAGGCTTGAACACTGAAGCTTTCTTT | CASSIGGLNTEAFF | TRBJ1-1 | . | . | TRBV19
TGTGCGTCCGGGCAGGGCTTCGCGGACACCATATATTTT | CASGQGFADTIYF | TRBJ1-3 | . | . | TRBV7-8
TGTGCCAGCAGCCCCGGAGCAGGGGCCCCCTACAATGAGCAGTTCTTC | CASSPGAGAPYNEQFF | TRBJ2-1 | . | . | TRBV7-3
TGTGCCAGCAGCTTGCAGGGAGGGCTATTCAATCAGCCCCAGCATTTT | CASSLQGGLFNQPQHF | TRBJ1-5 | . | . | TRBV11-2
TGTGCCAGCAGCTATGTGGGACATAGCACAGATACGCAGTATTTT | CASSYVGHSTDTQYF | TRBJ2-3 | . | . | TRBV13
TGTGCCAGCGGACTAGCGGCTACCCCCTACAATGAGCAGTTCTTC | CASGLAATPYNEQFF | TRBJ2-1 | TRBD2 | . | TRBV6-6
TGTGCCAGCAGCTTAGTCGTACTAGCGGGAGGGAACAATGAGCAGTTCTTC | CASSLVVLAGGNNEQFF | TRBJ2-1 | TRBD2 | . | TRBV7-2
TGTGCCAGTAGTATCCGGGGGGGCGTCTACAATGAGCAGTTCTTC | CASSIRGGVYNEQFF | TRBJ2-1 | TRBD2 | . | TRBV19
TGTGCCTGGAATTACGGAGGGCAGGCAGAGACCCAGTACTTC | CAWNYGGQAETQYF | TRBJ2-5 | . | . | TRBV30
TGTGCCAGCAGCTGGCCCGGGACAGGTCACTACGAGCAGTACTTC | CASSWPGTGHYEQYF | TRBJ2-7 | TRBD1 | . | TRBV13
TGTGCCAGTAGTACGCAGGGTTCTGAAGCTTTCTTT | CASSTQGSEAFF | TRBJ1-1 | . | . | TRBV19
TGTGCCAGCAGTATTGTCGGGGAGGGGAATCAGCCCCAGCATTTT | CASSIVGEGNQPQHF | TRBJ1-5 | . | . | TRBV6-1
TGTGCCAGTAGGGGACAGGGTGTTTCGGCTAATGAAAAACTGTTTTTT | CASRGQGVSANEKLFF | TRBJ1-4 | TRBD1 | once | TRBV7-9
TGTGCCAGCAGTGAATGGACAGGGGCGCTCCAAGAGACCCAGTACTTC | CASSEWTGALQETQYF | TRBJ2-5 | TRBD1 | . | TRBV6-1
TGCGCCAGCAGCCAAGATGGAGTGGGGGCTTCCTATAATTCACCCCTCCACTTT | CASSQDGVGASYNSPLHF | TRBJ1-6 | . | . | TRBV4-1
TGTGCCAGTAGTATAGGGCAGGGGTCTTCGTACGAGCAGTACTTC | CASSIGQGSSYEQYF | TRBJ2-7 | . | . | TRBV19
TGTGCCAGCAGCTTGGGGACAAACTATGGCTACACCTTC | CASSLGTNYGYTF | TRBJ1-2 | . | . | TRBV7-9
TGTGCCAGCAGCTTGGGGAAGGGCCAGGGGCTCTTC | CASSLGKGQGLF | TRBJ2-1 | . | . | TRBV5-6
TGTGCCAGCAGCAACAGGGGTCTGTCCGGGGAGCTGTTTTTT | CASSNRGLSGELFF | TRBJ2-2 | TRBD1 | . | TRBV5-6
TGTGCCAGCCGGACTAGCTCCTACAATGAGCAGTTCTTC | CASRTSSYNEQFF | TRBJ2-1 | TRBD2 | . | TRBV27
TGTGCCAGCAGTCACAGGAACATGAACACTGAAGCTTTCTTT | CASSHRNMNTEAFF | TRBJ1-1 | . | . | TRBV6-1
TGCGCCAGCAGCCCTCTTAAACGCCCTAACGATAACAATGAGCAGTTCTTC | CASSPLKRPNDNNEQFF | TRBJ2-1 | . | . | TRBV4-3